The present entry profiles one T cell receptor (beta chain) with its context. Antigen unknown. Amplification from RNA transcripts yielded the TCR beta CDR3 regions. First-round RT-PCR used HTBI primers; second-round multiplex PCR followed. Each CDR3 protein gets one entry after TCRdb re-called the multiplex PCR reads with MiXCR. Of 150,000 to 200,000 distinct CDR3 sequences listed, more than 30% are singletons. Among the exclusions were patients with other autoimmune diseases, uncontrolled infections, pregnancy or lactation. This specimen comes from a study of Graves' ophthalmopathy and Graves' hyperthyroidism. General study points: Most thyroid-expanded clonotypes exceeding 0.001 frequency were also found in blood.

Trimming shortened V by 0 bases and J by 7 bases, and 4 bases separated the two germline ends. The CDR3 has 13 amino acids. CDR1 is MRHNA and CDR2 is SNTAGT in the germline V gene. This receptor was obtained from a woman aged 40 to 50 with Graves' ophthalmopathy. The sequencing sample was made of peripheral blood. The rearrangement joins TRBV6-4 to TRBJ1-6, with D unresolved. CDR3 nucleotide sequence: TGTGCCAGCAGTGACTCACCAAATTCACCCCTCCACTTT. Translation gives CASSDSPNSPLHF.